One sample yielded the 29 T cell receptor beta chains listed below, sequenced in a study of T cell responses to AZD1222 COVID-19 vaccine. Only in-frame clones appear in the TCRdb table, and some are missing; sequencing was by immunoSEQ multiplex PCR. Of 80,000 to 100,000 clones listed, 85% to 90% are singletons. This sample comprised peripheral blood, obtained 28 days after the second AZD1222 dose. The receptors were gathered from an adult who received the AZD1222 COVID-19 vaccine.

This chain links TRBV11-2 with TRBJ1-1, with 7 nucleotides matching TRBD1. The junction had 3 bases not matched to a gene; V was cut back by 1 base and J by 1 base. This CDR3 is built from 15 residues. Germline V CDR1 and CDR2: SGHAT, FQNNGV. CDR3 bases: TGTGCCAGCAGCTTAGCGGGACAGTGGAACACTGAAGCTTTCTTT. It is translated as CASSLAGQWNTEAFF.

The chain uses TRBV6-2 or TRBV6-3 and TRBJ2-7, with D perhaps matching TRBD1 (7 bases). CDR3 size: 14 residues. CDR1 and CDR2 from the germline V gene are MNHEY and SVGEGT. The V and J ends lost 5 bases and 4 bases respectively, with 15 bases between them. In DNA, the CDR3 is TGTGCCAGCAGTCGTCAGGGGGGTCCGTACGAGCAGTACTTC. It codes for CASSRQGGPYEQYF.

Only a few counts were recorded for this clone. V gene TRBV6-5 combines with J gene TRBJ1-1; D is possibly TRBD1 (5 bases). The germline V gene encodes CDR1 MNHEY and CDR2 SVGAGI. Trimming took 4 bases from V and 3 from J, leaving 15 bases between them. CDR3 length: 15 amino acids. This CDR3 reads CASSFGYSGDTEAFF. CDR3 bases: TGTGCCAGCAGTTTCGGGTATTCGGGGGACACTGAAGCTTTCTTT.

The CDR3 loop is CASSDPSGGTGELFF. The CDR3 nucleotides read TGCGCCAGCAGTGATCCTAGCGGGGGAACCGGGGAGCTGTTTTTT. The chain couples TRBV10-2 to TRBJ2-2; 10 nucleotides align to TRBD2. Unmatched junction bases numbered 3, after V lost 3 bases and J lost 5 bases. The CDR3 covers 15 residues. From germline, CDR1 is WSHSY and CDR2 SAAADI.

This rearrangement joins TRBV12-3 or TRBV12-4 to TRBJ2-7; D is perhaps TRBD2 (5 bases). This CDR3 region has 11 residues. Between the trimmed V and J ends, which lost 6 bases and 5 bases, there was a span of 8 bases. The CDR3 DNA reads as TGTGCCAGCAGCCCCGGGGACGAGCAGTACTTC. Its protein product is CASSPGDEQYF.

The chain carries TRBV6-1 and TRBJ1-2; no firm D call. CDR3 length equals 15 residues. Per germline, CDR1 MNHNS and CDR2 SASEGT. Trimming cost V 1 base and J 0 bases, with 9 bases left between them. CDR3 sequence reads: CASSEGQITNYGYTF. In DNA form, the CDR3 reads TGTGCCAGCAGTGAAGGTCAGATAACTAACTATGGCTACACCTTC.

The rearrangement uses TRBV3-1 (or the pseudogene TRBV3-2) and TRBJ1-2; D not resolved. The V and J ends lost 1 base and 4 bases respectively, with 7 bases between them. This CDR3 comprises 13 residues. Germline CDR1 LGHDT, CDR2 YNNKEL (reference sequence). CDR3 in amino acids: CASSQGVRYGYTF. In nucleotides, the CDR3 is TGTGCCAGCAGCCAAGGAGTTCGCTATGGCTACACCTTC.

The CDR3 sequence: CASSLAVGGGNNSPLHF. DNA for the CDR3: TGCGCCAGCAGCTTGGCGGTGGGCGGAGGAAATAATTCACCCCTCCACTTT. The chain is built from TRBV5-1 and TRBJ1-6; D not resolved. Germline CDR1 reads SGHRS; CDR2 reads YFSETQ. Deletions cut 0 bases from V and 5 bases from J, with 15 bases between. The CDR3 consists of 17 residues. Full variable domain (outside the CDR3, taken from reference TRBV5-1 and TRBJ1-6): KAGVTQTPRYLIKTRGQQVTLSCSPISGHRSVSWYQQTPGQGLQFLFEYFSETQRNKGNFPGRFSGRQFSNSRSEMNVSTLELGDSALYLCASSLAVGGGNNSPLHFGNGTRLTVT.

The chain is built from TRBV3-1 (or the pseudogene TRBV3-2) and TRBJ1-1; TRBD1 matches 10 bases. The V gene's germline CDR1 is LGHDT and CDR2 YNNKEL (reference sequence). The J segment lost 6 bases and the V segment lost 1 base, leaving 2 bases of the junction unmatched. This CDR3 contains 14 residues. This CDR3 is CASSQGDRGPEAFF. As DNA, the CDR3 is TGTGCCAGCAGCCAAGGGGACAGGGGACCTGAAGCTTTCTTT.

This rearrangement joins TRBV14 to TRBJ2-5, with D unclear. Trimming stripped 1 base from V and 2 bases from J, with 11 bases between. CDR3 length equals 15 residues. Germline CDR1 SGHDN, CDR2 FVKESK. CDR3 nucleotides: TGTGCCAGCAGCCAAGTCGACTGGTTTCAAGAGACCCAGTACTTC. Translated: CASSQVDWFQETQYF.

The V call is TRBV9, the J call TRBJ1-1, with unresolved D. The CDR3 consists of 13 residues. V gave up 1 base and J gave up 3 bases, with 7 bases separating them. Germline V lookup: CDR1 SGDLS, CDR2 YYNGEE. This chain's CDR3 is CASSVTSDTEAFF. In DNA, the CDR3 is TGTGCCAGCAGCGTAACGAGTGACACTGAAGCTTTCTTT.

This chain's CDR3 is CASSLLQGHEQYF. CDR3 nucleotide sequence: TGTGCCAGCAGCTTACTACAGGGCCACGAGCAGTACTTC. The chain uses TRBV7-2 and TRBJ2-7; D may be TRBD1 (6 bases). Deletions cut 2 bases from V and 5 bases from J, with 10 bases between. The CDR3 is 13 amino acids. Germline CDR1 and CDR2: SGHTA and FQGNSA.

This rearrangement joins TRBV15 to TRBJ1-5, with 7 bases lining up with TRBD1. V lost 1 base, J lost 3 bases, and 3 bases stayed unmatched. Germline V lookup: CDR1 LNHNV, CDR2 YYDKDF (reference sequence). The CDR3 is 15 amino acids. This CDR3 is CATSRGGTDNQPQHF. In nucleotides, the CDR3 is TGTGCCACCAGCAGAGGGGGGACAGACAATCAGCCCCAGCATTTT.

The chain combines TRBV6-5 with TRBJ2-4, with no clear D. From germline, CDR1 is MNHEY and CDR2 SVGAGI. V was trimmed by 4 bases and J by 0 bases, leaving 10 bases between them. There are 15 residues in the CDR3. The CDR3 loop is CASSLSVLAKNIQYF. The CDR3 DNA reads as TGTGCCAGCAGTTTAAGTGTTCTAGCCAAAAACATTCAGTACTTC.

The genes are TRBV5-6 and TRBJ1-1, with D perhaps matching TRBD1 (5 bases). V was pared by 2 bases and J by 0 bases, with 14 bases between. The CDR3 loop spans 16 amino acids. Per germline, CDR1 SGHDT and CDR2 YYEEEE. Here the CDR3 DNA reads TGTGCCAGCAGCTTAAACCAGGGAGCATTGAACACTGAAGCTTTCTTT. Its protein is CASSLNQGALNTEAFF.

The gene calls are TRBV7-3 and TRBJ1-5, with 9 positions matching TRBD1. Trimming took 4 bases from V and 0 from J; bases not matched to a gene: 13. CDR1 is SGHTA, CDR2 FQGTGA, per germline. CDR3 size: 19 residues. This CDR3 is CASSYYGDRDLYSNQPQHF. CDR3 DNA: TGTGCCAGCAGCTACTATGGGGACAGGGACCTTTATAGCAATCAGCCCCAGCATTTT.

CDR3 protein: CASSLGWSGTYEQYF. The CDR3 DNA is TGTGCCAGCAGCTTAGGATGGAGCGGGACTTACGAGCAGTACTTC. The V and J genes are TRBV7-6 and TRBJ2-7, with TRBD2 matching over 7 bases. CDR1 is SGHVS and CDR2 is FNYEAQ in the germline V gene. CDR3 length: 15 amino acids. V dropped 1 base and J dropped 4; count of bases not matched to a gene: 7.

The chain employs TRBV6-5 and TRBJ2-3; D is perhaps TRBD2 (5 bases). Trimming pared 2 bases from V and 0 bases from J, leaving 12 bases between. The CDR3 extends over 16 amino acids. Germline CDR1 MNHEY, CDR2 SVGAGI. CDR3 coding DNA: TGTGCCAGCAGTTACCAGAAGGGCGGGAGCACAGATACGCAGTATTTT. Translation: CASSYQKGGSTDTQYF.

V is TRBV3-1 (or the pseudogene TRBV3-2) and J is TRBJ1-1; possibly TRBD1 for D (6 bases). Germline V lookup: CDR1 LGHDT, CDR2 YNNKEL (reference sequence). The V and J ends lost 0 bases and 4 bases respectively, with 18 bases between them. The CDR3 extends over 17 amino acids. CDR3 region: CASSQEYLEGGGTEAFF. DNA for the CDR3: TGTGCCAGCAGCCAAGAATATCTCGAGGGGGGGGGCACTGAAGCTTTCTTT.

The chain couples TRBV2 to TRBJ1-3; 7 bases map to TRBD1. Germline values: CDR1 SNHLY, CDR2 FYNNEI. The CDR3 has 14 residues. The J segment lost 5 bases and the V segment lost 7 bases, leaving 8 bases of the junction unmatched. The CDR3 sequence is CASKYTGVRNTIYF. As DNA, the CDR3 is TGTGCCAGCAAGTACACAGGGGTCAGAAACACCATATATTTT.

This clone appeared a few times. CDR3 residues: CASSVSPVGPYEQYF. The CDR3 coding sequence is TGTGCCAGCAGCGTAAGCCCGGTGGGCCCCTACGAGCAGTACTTC. The rearrangement uses TRBV9 and TRBJ2-7; D is unclear. This CDR3 is built from 15 residues. Germline loops: CDR1 SGDLS, CDR2 YYNGEE. V was shortened by 1 base and J by 2 bases, with 13 bases between the two germline ends.

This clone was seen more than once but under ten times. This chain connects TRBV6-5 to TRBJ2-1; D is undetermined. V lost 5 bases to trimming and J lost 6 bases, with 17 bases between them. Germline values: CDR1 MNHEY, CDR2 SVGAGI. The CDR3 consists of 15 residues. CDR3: CASSPFLGPTNEQFF. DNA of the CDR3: TGTGCCAGCAGTCCATTTCTGGGCCCGACCAATGAGCAGTTCTTC.

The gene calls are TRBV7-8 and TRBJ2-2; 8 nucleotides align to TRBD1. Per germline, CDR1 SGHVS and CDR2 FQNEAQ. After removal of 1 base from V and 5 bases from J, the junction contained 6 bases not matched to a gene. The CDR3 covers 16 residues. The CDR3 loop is CASSLGPRQGTGELFF. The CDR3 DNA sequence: TGTGCCAGCAGCTTAGGGCCCCGACAGGGGACCGGGGAGCTGTTTTTT.

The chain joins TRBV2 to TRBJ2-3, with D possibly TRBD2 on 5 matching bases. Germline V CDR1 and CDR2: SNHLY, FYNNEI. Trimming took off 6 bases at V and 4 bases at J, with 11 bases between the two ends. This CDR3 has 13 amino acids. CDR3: CASRRAFSDTQYF. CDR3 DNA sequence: TGTGCCAGCAGGCGGGCCTTCTCAGATACGCAGTATTTT. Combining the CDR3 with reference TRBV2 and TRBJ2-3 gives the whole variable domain EPEVTQTPSHQVTQMGQEVILRCVPISNHLYFYWYRQILGQKVEFLVSFYNNEISEKSEIFDDQFSVERPDGSNFTLKIRSTKLEDSAMYFCASRRAFSDTQYFGPGTRLTVL.

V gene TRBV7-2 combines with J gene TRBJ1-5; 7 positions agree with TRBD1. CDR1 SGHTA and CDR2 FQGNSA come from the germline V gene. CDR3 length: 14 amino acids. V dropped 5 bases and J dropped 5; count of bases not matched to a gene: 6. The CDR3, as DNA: TGTGCCAGCAGCATACAGGGGAGGCATCAGCCCCAGCATTTT. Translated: CASSIQGRHQPQHF.

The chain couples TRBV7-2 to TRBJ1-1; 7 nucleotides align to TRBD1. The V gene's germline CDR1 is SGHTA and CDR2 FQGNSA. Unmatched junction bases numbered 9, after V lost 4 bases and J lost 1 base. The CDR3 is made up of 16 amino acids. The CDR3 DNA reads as TGTGCCAGCAGCTCGAGGGGGCGTCTCCCGAACACTGAAGCTTTCTTT. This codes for CASSSRGRLPNTEAFF.

CDR3 in amino acids: CASSPKGGTGDYEQYF. CDR3 nucleotide sequence: TGTGCCAGTAGTCCAAAAGGCGGGACAGGGGACTACGAGCAGTACTTC. The chain links TRBV19 to TRBJ2-7; 10 positions match TRBD1. The CDR3 has 16 residues. V was clipped by 5 bases and J by 3 bases; unmatched bases: 10. Looked up from germline, CDR1 is LNHDA and CDR2 is SQIVND (reference sequence).

The CDR3 DNA is TGTGCCAGCAGGAGGATTTCTTTCTATCAGCCCCAGCATTTT. It is translated as CASRRISFYQPQHF. J is TRBJ1-5 and V is TRBV6-5; D is ambiguous. CDR3 length equals 14 residues. CDR1 MNHEY and CDR2 SVGAGI come from the germline V gene. The V end was cut by 6 bases, the J end by 5 bases, with 14 bases between.

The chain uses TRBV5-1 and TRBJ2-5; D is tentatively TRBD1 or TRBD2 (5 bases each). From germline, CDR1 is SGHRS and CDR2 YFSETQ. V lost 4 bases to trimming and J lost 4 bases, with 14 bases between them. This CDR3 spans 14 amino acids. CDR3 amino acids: CASSSRGAAETQYF. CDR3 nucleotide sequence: TGCGCCAGCAGCAGCCGAGGGGCCGCAGAGACCCAGTACTTC.